Below, 15 T cell receptor beta chains from the same sample are listed, as sequenced in a study of shared clonotypes between healthy human individuals. Naivety among CD8 cells was defined by CD45RO negativity and positive CCR7 selection, thereby excluding terminally differentiated effector memory CD45RA+ cells. Clones were sequenced by immunoSEQ multiplex PCR, and TCRdb holds only the in-frame ones, with some missing. The sample comprises under 600,000 clones, 95% to 98% of which are singletons, and more than 0.3% rests with the top ten. The sample comprised naive CD8+ T cells sorted from blood. The receptor set was obtained from a man aged 30 to 45 in good health.

The V and J genes are TRBV7-9 and TRBJ2-3; D uncertain. CDR1 is SEHNR, CDR2 FQNEAQ, per germline (reference sequence). Trimming cost V 5 bases and J 6 bases, with 9 bases left between them. This CDR3 spans 12 amino acids. In DNA form, the CDR3 reads TGTGCCAGCAGCCGAGAGAGGGATACGCAGTATTTT. It specifies CASSRERDTQYF. Looking up the rest from reference TRBV7-9 and TRBJ2-3 gives the full variable domain: DTGVSQNPRHKITKRGQNVTFRCDPISEHNRLYWYRQTLGQGPEFLTYFQNEAQLEKSRLLSDRFSAERPKGSFSTLEIQRTEQGDSAMYLCASSRERDTQYFGPGTRLTVL.

The J gene is TRBJ2-7, the V gene TRBV5-4; no firm D call. Germline CDR1 is SGHNT and CDR2 is YYREEE (reference sequence). Trimming pared 1 base from V and 0 bases from J, leaving 11 bases between. CDR3 length: 15 amino acids. CDR3 protein: CASSLYEWRSYEQYF. In DNA form, the CDR3 reads TGTGCCAGCAGCTTGTATGAATGGCGCTCCTACGAGCAGTACTTC.

This clone was seen a single time. J is TRBJ2-5 and V is TRBV5-1; D is undetermined. The V end lost 4 bases, the J end lost 3 bases, and 10 bases lay between the germline ends. The CDR3 totals 13 residues. CDR1 and CDR2 from the germline V gene are SGHRS and YFSETQ. CDR3 loop: CASSLAFEETQYF. Here the CDR3 DNA reads TGCGCCAGCAGCCTGGCCTTTGAAGAGACCCAGTACTTC.

With respect to this clone: Different DNA sequences within this sample yield the same CDR3. The chain combines TRBV19 with TRBJ2-1; D gene unclear. CDR3 length equals 13 residues. V lost 2 bases and J 1 base, leaving 3 bases between the germline ends. Per germline, CDR1 LNHDA and CDR2 SQIVND (reference sequence). In DNA form, the CDR3 reads TGTGCCAGTAGTATAACTTCCTACAATGAGCAGTTCTTC. This encodes CASSITSYNEQFF.

The chain couples TRBV27 to TRBJ2-1; 7 bases agree with TRBD1. This CDR3 is built from 15 residues. Germline CDR1 is MNHEY and CDR2 is SMNVEV (reference sequence). After removal of 5 bases from V and 1 base from J, the junction contained 5 bases not matched to a gene. The CDR3 reads CASSRKGASYNEQFF. The CDR3 bases are TGTGCCAGCAGTCGGAAGGGGGCTTCCTACAATGAGCAGTTCTTC.

The genes are TRBV4-2 and TRBJ2-7; D unresolved. CDR1 is LGHNA and CDR2 is YNFKEQ in the germline V gene. Between the trimmed V and J ends, which lost 3 bases and 3 bases, there was a span of 18 bases. This CDR3 spans 16 amino acids. The CDR3 loop reads CASSQELQTGVYEQYF. CDR3 nucleotides: TGTGCCAGCAGCCAGGAACTCCAAACTGGGGTCTACGAGCAGTACTTC.

V is TRBV29-1 and J is TRBJ1-1, with a possible D match to TRBD1 (6 bases). The germline CDR1 and CDR2 sequences are SQVTM and ANQGSEA. The V and J ends lost 0 bases and 5 bases respectively, with 19 bases between them. This CDR3 contains 16 residues. In DNA, the CDR3 is TGCAGCGTTGAAGATCTCTCGCCGGGGGGCCGGACTGAAGCTTTCTTT. It translates to CSVEDLSPGGRTEAFF. Combining the CDR3 with reference TRBV29-1 and TRBJ1-1 gives the whole variable domain SAVISQKPSRDICQRGTSLTIQCQVDSQVTMMFWYRQQPGQSLTLIATANQGSEATYESGFVIDKFPISRPNLTFSTLTVSNMSPEDSSIYLCSVEDLSPGGRTEAFFGQGTRLTVV.

The genes are TRBV27 and TRBJ2-1; D unresolved. Germline lookup yields CDR1 MNHEY and CDR2 SMNVEV (reference sequence). Trimming pared 2 bases from V and 4 bases from J, leaving 12 bases between. The CDR3 is 15 amino acids. The CDR3 loop is CASSLSSHTYNEQFF. The CDR3 DNA reads TGTGCCAGCAGTTTAAGTTCGCACACTTACAATGAGCAGTTCTTC.

The chain uses TRBV7-6 and TRBJ2-3; no firm D call. The germline gives CDR1 SGHVS, CDR2 FNYEAQ. The ends were cut back, 5 bases at V and 2 bases at J, with 20 bases in the middle. This CDR3 has 17 residues. The CDR3 nucleotides read TGTGCCAGCAGCCCTATTAAATCTAGACGCGCCACAGATACGCAGTATTTT. This encodes CASSPIKSRRATDTQYF.

CDR3 DNA: TGTGCCAGCAGCCGGACCGGGACAGGGGTTCCAGATACGCAGTATTTT. Translated: CASSRTGTGVPDTQYF. The chain uses TRBV7-6 and TRBJ2-3; 10 bases line up with TRBD1. The CDR3 totals 16 residues. Trimming removed 5 bases from V and 4 bases from J; junction bases left unmatched: 9. The germline CDR1 and CDR2 sequences are SGHVS and FNYEAQ.

The chain couples TRBV29-1 to TRBJ2-1; unclear D gene. The CDR3 loop spans 10 amino acids. V was shortened by 6 bases and J by 7 bases, with 7 bases between the two germline ends. CDR1 and CDR2 (germline): SQVTM, ANQGSEA. The CDR3 DNA reads TGCAGCGTGGATCCGAATGAGCAGTTCTTC. Protein sequence: CSVDPNEQFF.

The rearrangement links TRBV15 to TRBJ2-3; TRBD1 matches 8 bases. The CDR3 is 15 residues long. CDR1 is LNHNV, CDR2 YYDKDF, per germline (reference sequence). V gave up 6 bases and J gave up 4 bases; unmatched junction bases: 9. CDR3 nucleotide sequence: TGTGCCACCAGTGACAGGGGTCACGGCTCAGATACGCAGTATTTT. Protein product: CATSDRGHGSDTQYF. Using reference TRBV15 and TRBJ2-3 for the parts outside the CDR3, the full variable domain is DAMVIQNPRYQVTQFGKPVTLSCSQTLNHNVMYWYQQKSSQAPKLLFHYYDKDFNNEADTPDNFQSRRPNTSFCFLDIRSPGLGDTAMYLCATSDRGHGSDTQYFGPGTRLTVL.

The rearrangement links TRBV4-1 to TRBJ2-3; TRBD2 is a possible D gene (5 bases). Germline CDR1 and CDR2: MGHRA and YSYEKL. CDR3 length: 14 residues. The V gene lost 4 bases and the J gene lost 6 bases, with 14 bases spanning the gap. CDR3 DNA: TGCGCCAGCAGCCCAACTTCCCCGGGGGATACGCAGTATTTT. Residues: CASSPTSPGDTQYF.

The chain uses TRBV9 and TRBJ2-3; maybe TRBD1 (7 bases). The ends were cut back, 0 bases at V and 4 bases at J, with 15 bases in the middle. This CDR3 is built from 16 residues. Germline V gene data show CDR1 as SGDLS and CDR2 as YYNGEE. This chain's CDR3 is CASSVATEGAADTQYF. The CDR3 coding sequence is TGTGCCAGCAGCGTAGCCACGGAGGGGGCAGCAGATACGCAGTATTTT.

CDR3 in amino acids: CASTRTLYNEQFF. Here the CDR3 DNA reads TGTGCCAGCACCAGGACTCTCTACAATGAGCAGTTCTTC. The chain uses TRBV28 and TRBJ2-1; D is perhaps TRBD2 (5 bases). The CDR3 sequence is 13 residues long. Trimming removed 7 bases from V and 3 bases from J, with 10 bases in between. Germline assignment: CDR1 MDHEN and CDR2 SYDVKM.